The 21 T cell receptor beta chains below were found in one sample sequenced in a study of T cells in Graves' hyperthyroidism and ophthalmopathy. Amplification of TCR beta CDR3 regions was performed using RNA transcripts as template. The TCR CDR3 was amplified in a first-round RT-PCR using the HTBI primer set. TCRdb re-derived calls from the multiplex PCR reads in MiXCR, one entry per CDR3 protein. The table records around 450,000 distinct CDR3 sequences, 15% to 19% of them present only once. The sequenced sample consisted of blood. The receptors were gathered from a woman aged 18-30 years with Graves' hyperthyroidism.

In this sample, this clonotype turned up a few times. This sequence joins TRBV4-2 and TRBJ1-2, with D possibly TRBD1 on 5 matching bases. The CDR3 extends over 13 amino acids. Germline-derived CDR1 and CDR2 are LGHNA and YNFKEQ. The germline V and J ends were trimmed by 5 bases and 4 bases, with 11 bases remaining between them. CDR3 bases: TGTGCCAGCAGCTCTGACAGTTCCTATGGCTACACCTTC. Encoded protein: CASSSDSSYGYTF.

This clonotype came up many times. The chain recombines TRBV6-2 or TRBV6-3 with TRBJ2-7; 7 bases are a match to TRBD1. Looked up from germline, CDR1 is MNHEY and CDR2 is SVGEGT. V shed 0 bases and J 2 bases; nucleotides not matched to a gene: 4. The CDR3 loop spans 15 amino acids. In nucleotides, the CDR3 is TGTGCCAGCAGTTACTCGAGACAGGGTCCCTACGAGCAGTACTTC. Translated: CASSYSRQGPYEQYF.

This clonotype was observed many times. The chain is built from TRBV3-1 and TRBJ2-3; 9 nucleotides match TRBD1. Germline V lookup: CDR1 LGHDT, CDR2 YNNKEL (reference sequence). The CDR3 totals 15 residues. V shed 3 bases, J shed 4 bases, and the junction held 5 bases outside the gene matches. The CDR3, as DNA: TGTGCCAGCAGCCATTTAAGGACAGGGGCAGATACGCAGTATTTT. Encoded protein: CASSHLRTGADTQYF.

The V and J genes are TRBV10-3 and TRBJ2-2; either TRBD1 or TRBD2 may supply D (5 bases each). V was clipped by 0 bases and J by 5 bases, with 13 bases between them. This CDR3 comprises 16 residues. Germline V CDR1 and CDR2: ENHRY, SYGVKD. The CDR3 reads CAISESNGARTGELFF. In nucleotides, the CDR3 is TGTGCCATCAGTGAGTCGAACGGGGCGAGGACCGGGGAGCTGTTTTTT.

The genes are TRBV4-3 and TRBJ2-7; D is undetermined. Trimming shortened V by 6 bases and J by 1 base, and 13 bases separated the two germline ends. CDR3 length: 14 residues. Per the germline V gene, CDR1 is LGHNA and CDR2 is YSLEER. The CDR3: CASRLTWISYEQYF. In nucleotides, the CDR3 is TGCGCCAGCAGACTAACATGGATATCCTACGAGCAGTACTTC.

The V gene is TRBV27, the J gene TRBJ1-3; D ambiguous. The V end was cut by 5 bases, the J end by 0 bases, with 8 bases between. CDR3 length: 14 residues. Germline values: CDR1 MNHEY, CDR2 SMNVEV (reference sequence). The CDR3 sequence is CASSQKFSGNTIYF. The CDR3 nucleotides read TGTGCCAGCAGTCAGAAGTTCTCTGGAAACACCATATATTTT.

This clonotype was picked up many times. This rearrangement joins TRBV18 to TRBJ2-2; D is undetermined. Germline V gene data show CDR1 as KGHSH and CDR2 as LQKENI. Trimming stripped 9 bases from V and 4 bases from J, with 15 bases between. This CDR3 has 14 amino acids. CDR3: CASRQPVLTGELFF. The DNA of the CDR3 is TGTGCCAGTCGACAACCAGTTCTCACCGGGGAGCTGTTTTTT.

Many counts were recorded for this clonotype. CDR3 DNA: TGTGCCTCAAGAATGGGGCGGTCGGGCTACGAGCAGTACTTC. It yields the protein CASRMGRSGYEQYF. V and J are TRBV10-3 and TRBJ2-7, with a weak D call TRBD1 (5 bases). Trimming cost V 11 bases and J 3 bases, with 20 bases left between them. Germline V lookup: CDR1 ENHRY, CDR2 SYGVKD. The CDR3 sequence is 14 residues long.

This clonotype was detected many times. The chain employs TRBV11-1 and TRBJ1-1, with D tentatively TRBD1 (6 bases). With 7 bases removed from V and 1 base from J, the gap between germline ends came to 19 bases. The CDR3 spans 16 residues. CDR1 SGHAT and CDR2 FQDESV come from the germline V gene (reference sequence). CDR3 sequence: CASKPTGGSANTEAFF. The CDR3 DNA reads as TGTGCCAGCAAACCGACAGGAGGTTCCGCGAACACTGAAGCTTTCTTT.

The rearrangement uses TRBV7-9 and TRBJ2-7; 7 positions match TRBD2. V gave up 5 bases and J gave up 6 bases; unmatched junction bases: 7. Per the germline V gene, CDR1 is SEHNR and CDR2 is FQNEAQ (reference sequence). The CDR3 is 13 amino acids. The CDR3 protein is CASSDWGGVEQYF. Written as DNA, the CDR3 is TGTGCCAGCAGCGACTGGGGGGGGGTCGAGCAGTACTTC. The full variable domain, in which reference TRBV7-9 and TRBJ2-7 provide the parts outside the CDR3, is DTGVSQNPRHKITKRGQNVTFRCDPISEHNRLYWYRQTLGQGPEFLTYFQNEAQLEKSRLLSDRFSAERPKGSFSTLEIQRTEQGDSAMYLCASSDWGGVEQYFGPGTRLTVT.

This clonotype has a handful of counts. The chain couples TRBV2 to TRBJ2-1, with 9 bases matching TRBD2. The germline CDR1 and CDR2 sequences are SNHLY and FYNNEI. The V gene end was trimmed by 4 bases and the J gene end by 4 bases; junction bases not matched to a gene: 5. CDR3 size: 15 residues. The CDR3 is CASSVGRGGYNEQFF. CDR3 coding DNA: TGTGCCAGCAGTGTGGGGCGGGGGGGATACAATGAGCAGTTCTTC.

The V and J genes are TRBV7-2 and TRBJ1-2; D possibly corresponds to TRBD1 (5 bases). CDR3 length: 16 amino acids. In germline, CDR1 is SGHTA, CDR2 FQGNSA. Trimming cost V 1 base and J 6 bases, with 18 bases left between them. DNA for the CDR3: TGTGCCAGCAGCTTAGGGGGACGACGGGTCTTAAATGGCTACACCTTC. As protein: CASSLGGRRVLNGYTF.

This clonotype has a handful of counts. The chain employs TRBV7-9 and TRBJ2-1; 9 bases line up with TRBD1. The germline gives CDR1 SEHNR, CDR2 FQNEAQ (reference sequence). The CDR3 is 13 amino acids. Losses at the gene ends were 6 bases for V and 9 bases for J; bases not matched to a gene: 6. This chain's CDR3 is CASRKGQGPEQFF. The CDR3 nucleotides are TGTGCCAGCAGAAAGGGACAGGGTCCTGAGCAGTTCTTC.

This clonotype has a count of ten or more. This chain links TRBV20-1 with TRBJ2-2, with TRBD2 matching over 13 bases. The CDR3 is made up of 15 amino acids. With 4 bases clipped from V and 3 bases from J, the junction kept 2 bases outside the gene matches. Germline values: CDR1 DFQATT, CDR2 SNEGSKA (reference sequence). The CDR3 sequence: CSATGLAGDTGELFF. The CDR3 DNA sequence: TGCAGTGCTACTGGACTAGCGGGAGACACCGGGGAGCTGTTTTTT.

This clonotype was seen at least ten times. The junction departs from the called germline gene at one end, perhaps through a read error. The chain employs TRBV6-1 and TRBJ1-5; possible D gene TRBD1, 6 bases. CDR1 is MNHNS, CDR2 SASEGT, per germline. CDR3 size: 13 residues. The DNA for the CDR3 is TGTGCCAGCAGAGAAGGACAGCCAAGGCCCCAGCATTTT. As protein: CASREGQPRPQHF.

The V call is TRBV28, the J call TRBJ1-5; 8 bases fit TRBD1. Germline loops: CDR1 MDHEN, CDR2 SYDVKM. There are 13 residues in the CDR3. V lost 5 bases and J lost 6; bases outside the gene matches: 3. CDR3 protein: CASSEDRAQPQHF. The CDR3 DNA follows: TGTGCCAGCAGTGAGGACAGGGCTCAGCCCCAGCATTTT.

The table lists this clonotype with a few counts. V and J are TRBV20-1 and TRBJ1-4; D may be TRBD1 (5 bases). The CDR3 is 12 residues long. The V end lost 2 bases, the J end lost 8 bases, and 9 bases lay between the germline ends. CDR1 and CDR2 from the germline V gene are DFQATT and SNEGSKA (reference sequence). For the CDR3, the DNA is TGCAGTGCTAGAATCAGGGACGAAAAACTGTTTTTT. As protein: CSARIRDEKLFF.

This clonotype occurred once. Being one base from a much bigger clone, this may be a read error. The J gene is TRBJ2-7, the V gene TRBV6-4; D not resolved. Germline V gives CDR1 MRHNA, CDR2 SNTAGT. This CDR3 is 11 amino acids long. Trimming pared 3 bases from V and 4 bases from J, leaving 4 bases between. CDR3 in amino acids: CASSECYEQYF. In DNA, the CDR3 is TGTGCCAGCAGTGAATGTTACGAGCAGTACTTC.

This clonotype was seen at least ten times. The CDR3 is CASSLVPGSWELFF. The CDR3 nucleotides read TGCGCCAGCAGCTTGGTTCCGGGGTCCTGGGAGCTGTTTTTT. The chain has TRBV5-1 and TRBJ2-2; TRBD2 might be the D (5 bases). This CDR3 region has 14 residues. Trimming stripped 0 bases from V and 9 bases from J, with 12 bases between. Germline V gives CDR1 SGHRS, CDR2 YFSETQ. Looking up the rest from reference TRBV5-1 and TRBJ2-2 gives the full variable domain: KAGVTQTPRYLIKTRGQQVTLSCSPISGHRSVSWYQQTPGQGLQFLFEYFSETQRNKGNFPGRFSGRQFSNSRSEMNVSTLELGDSALYLCASSLVPGSWELFFGEGSRLTVL.

The rearrangement joins TRBV10-1 to TRBJ1-6, with TRBD1 matching over 9 bases. With 6 bases clipped from V and 5 bases from J, the junction kept 8 bases outside the gene matches. CDR1 WNHNN and CDR2 SYGVQD come from the germline V gene (reference sequence). The CDR3 totals 16 residues. This CDR3 reads CASRLTGGRHNSPLHF. The CDR3 DNA reads as TGCGCCAGCAGGCTAACAGGGGGCCGGCATAATTCACCCCTCCACTTT.

This clonotype was seen a handful of times. The rearrangement uses TRBV2 and TRBJ2-1; D could derive from TRBD1 or TRBD2 (7 bases each). Trimming pared 6 bases from V and 7 bases from J, leaving 19 bases between. Germline V gene lookup returns CDR1 SNHLY and CDR2 FYNNEI. This CDR3 is built from 15 residues. DNA for the CDR3: TGTGCCAGCAGGGGCAGGGGGGGCCAACTGAATGAGCAGTTCTTC. Its translation is CASRGRGGQLNEQFF. Combining the CDR3 with reference TRBV2 and TRBJ2-1 gives the whole variable domain EPEVTQTPSHQVTQMGQEVILRCVPISNHLYFYWYRQILGQKVEFLVSFYNNEISEKSEIFDDQFSVERPDGSNFTLKIRSTKLEDSAMYFCASRGRGGQLNEQFFGPGTRLTVL.